This entry lists 6 T cell receptor beta chains sequenced from one sample in a study of identifying expanded T cells in peripheral blood. Profiling relied on immunoSEQ multiplex PCR, and the TCRdb table lists in-frame clones only, not all of them. The sample lists around 76,000 clones, roughly 88% occurring once. The sequenced material came from blood. The receptors here all came from a person aged 18 to 75 in good health.

The genes are TRBV5-4 and TRBJ1-1, with D perhaps matching TRBD1 (6 bases). Trimming took 5 bases from V and 6 from J, leaving 20 bases between them. CDR1 and CDR2 (germline): SGHNT, YYREEE (reference sequence). This CDR3 comprises 15 residues. Written as DNA, the CDR3 is TGTGCCAGCAGTTTAGCCCCCAGGGGCAAGGCTGAAGCTTTCTTT. This translates into CASSLAPRGKAEAFF. Full variable domain (missing parts from reference TRBV5-4 and TRBJ1-1): ETGVTQSPTHLIKTRGQQVTLRCSSQSGHNTVSWYQQALGQGPQFIFQYYREEENGRGNFPPRFSGLQFPNYSSELNVNALELDDSALYLCASSLAPRGKAEAFFGQGTRLTVV.

The count of this clone is one. This chain links TRBV19 with TRBJ2-6; 8 nucleotides agree with TRBD1. The CDR3 is 21 amino acids. The V gene's germline CDR1 is LNHDA and CDR2 SQIVND (reference sequence). The ends lost 0 bases at V and 1 base at J; junction bases unmatched: 14. The CDR3 protein is CASSIDGYRGQGRSGANVLTF. The CDR3 DNA follows: TGTGCCAGTAGTATAGATGGGTATAGAGGACAGGGACGTTCTGGGGCCAACGTCCTGACTTTC.

The chain carries TRBV28 and TRBJ2-1; TRBD2 aligns across 8 bases. Germline CDR1 is MDHEN and CDR2 is SYDVKM. The V and J ends lost 6 bases and 0 bases, in that order; junction bases with no gene match: 16. This CDR3 has 19 residues. CDR3 region: CASSSFLAGGPSSYNEQFF. The CDR3 DNA is TGTGCCAGCAGCTCTTTTCTCGCGGGGGGCCCGAGCTCCTACAATGAGCAGTTCTTC.

CDR3 loop: CASSFSDRRIPGELFF. The CDR3 bases are TGTGCCAGCAGCTTCTCGGACAGGAGGATTCCCGGGGAGCTGTTTTTT. The chain recombines TRBV5-8 with TRBJ2-2; 7 nucleotides agree with TRBD1. The germline V gene has CDR1 SGHTS and CDR2 YDEGEE. The CDR3 is 16 residues long. V trimming: 2 bases; J trimming: 6 bases; junction bases outside the gene matches: 10.

This chain connects TRBV5-1 to TRBJ2-5, with D possibly TRBD2 on 5 matching bases. CDR1 is SGHRS and CDR2 is YFSETQ in the germline V gene. Deletions cut 0 bases from V and 5 bases from J, with 20 bases between. The CDR3 runs 17 residues. CDR3 nucleotides: TGCGCCAGCAGCTTGGCGGATAGGACTCCCCGAGAGGAGACCCAGTACTTC. It yields the protein CASSLADRTPREETQYF.

This clone has only one observation. The chain is built from TRBV11-2 and TRBJ2-3, with D unresolved. Germline V gene data show CDR1 as SGHAT and CDR2 as FQNNGV. CDR3 size: 13 residues. V was clipped by 0 bases and J by 8 bases, with 9 bases between them. The CDR3 here is CASSLEVAGTQYF. The CDR3 DNA sequence: TGTGCCAGCAGCTTAGAGGTAGCAGGTACGCAGTATTTT.